This T cell receptor beta chain was sequenced in a study of blood T cell repertoires in COVID-19. Study at large: Donors in the United States, Italy and Spain gave samples during acute or convalescent COVID-19.

Produced via immunoSEQ multiplex PCR; TCRdb's table is partial and in-frame only. This table holds 60,000 or so clones, roughly 79% found once. In its sample, this clone was seen a few times. The identical CDR3 is also encoded by other nucleotide sequences in the sample. The CDR3 contains 13 residues. Germline V gives CDR1 SGDLS, CDR2 YYNGEE. The V segment lost 5 bases and the J segment 3 bases; nucleotides outside the gene matches: 3. The chain employs TRBV9 and TRBJ2-7, with 9 bases aligning to TRBD1. The sample comprised peripheral blood. The sequence was collected from a human donor in a cohort sampled during active COVID-19. The CDR3 protein is CASSEGQGYEQYF. DNA of the CDR3: TGTGCCAGCAGTGAGGGACAGGGCTACGAGCAGTACTTC.